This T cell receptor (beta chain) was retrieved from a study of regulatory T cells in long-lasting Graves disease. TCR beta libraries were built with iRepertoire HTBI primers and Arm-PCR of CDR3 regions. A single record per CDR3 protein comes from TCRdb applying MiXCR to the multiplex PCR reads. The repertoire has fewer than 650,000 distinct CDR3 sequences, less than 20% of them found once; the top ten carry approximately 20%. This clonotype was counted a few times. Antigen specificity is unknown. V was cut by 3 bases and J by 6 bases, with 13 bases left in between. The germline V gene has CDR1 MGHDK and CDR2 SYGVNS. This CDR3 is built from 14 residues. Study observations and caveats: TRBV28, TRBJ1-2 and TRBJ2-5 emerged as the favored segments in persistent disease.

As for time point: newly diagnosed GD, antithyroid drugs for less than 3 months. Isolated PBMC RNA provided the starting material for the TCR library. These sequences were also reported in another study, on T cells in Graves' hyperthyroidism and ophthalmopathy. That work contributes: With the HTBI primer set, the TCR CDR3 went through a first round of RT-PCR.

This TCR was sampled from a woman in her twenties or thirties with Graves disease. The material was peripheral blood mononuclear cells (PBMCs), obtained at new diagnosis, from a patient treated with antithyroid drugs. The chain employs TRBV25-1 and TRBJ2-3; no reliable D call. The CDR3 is CASSEIDARDTQYF. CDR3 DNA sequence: TGTGCCAGCAGTGAGATCGACGCGCGGGATACGCAGTATTTT. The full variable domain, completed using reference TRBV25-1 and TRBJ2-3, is EADIYQTPRYLVIGTGKKITLECSQTMGHDKMYWYQQDPGMELHLIHYSYGVNSTEKGDLSSESTVSRIRTEHFPLTLESARPSHTSQYLCASSEIDARDTQYFGPGTRLTVL.